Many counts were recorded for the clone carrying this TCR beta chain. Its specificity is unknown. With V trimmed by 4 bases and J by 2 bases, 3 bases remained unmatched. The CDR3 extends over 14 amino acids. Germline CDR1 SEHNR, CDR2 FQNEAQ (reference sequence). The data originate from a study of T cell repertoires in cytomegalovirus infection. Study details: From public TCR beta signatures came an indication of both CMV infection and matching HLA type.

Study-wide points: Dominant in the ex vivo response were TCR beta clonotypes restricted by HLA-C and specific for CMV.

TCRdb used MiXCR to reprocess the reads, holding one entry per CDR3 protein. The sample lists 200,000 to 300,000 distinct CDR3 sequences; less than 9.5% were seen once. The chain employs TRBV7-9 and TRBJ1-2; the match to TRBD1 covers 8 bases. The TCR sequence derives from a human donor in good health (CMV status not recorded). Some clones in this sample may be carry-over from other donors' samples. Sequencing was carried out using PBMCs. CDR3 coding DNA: TGTGCCAGCAGCTCGGACAGGGAAAACTATGGCTACACCTTC. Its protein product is CASSSDRENYGYTF.